The clone carrying this TCR beta chain was detected many times. Its matching antigen is unknown. Unique molecular identifiers were attached to individual cDNA molecules. Each CDR3 protein is one row after TCRdb ran MiXCR on the 5' RACE reads. The sample has fewer than 75,000 distinct CDR3 sequences; 20% to 25% are singletons. These data originate in a study of early T cells in non-severe SARS-CoV-2 infection. About the study: Whole-blood bulk RNA, unsorted, was sequenced, and chains were unpaired. Study results and limitations: Anti-spike CD8 specificities were favored by VDJdb matching, whose results missed private and CD4 specificities.

The CDR3 contains 16 residues. Per germline, CDR1 LGHNT and CDR2 FRNRAP. V gave up 7 bases and J gave up 0 bases, with 19 bases separating them. The sample here was whole blood, taken at baseline. The receptor's source is an adult who was a healthcare worker with PCR-confirmed SARS-CoV-2 infection or an uninfected control (not recorded which). The chain links TRBV12-5 to TRBJ2-7, with D uncertain. The CDR3 reads CASAIPDLRSSYEQYF. The DNA of the CDR3 is TGTGCTAGTGCCATTCCGGACCTCCGGAGCTCCTACGAGCAGTACTTC. Based on the CDR3 plus reference TRBV12-5 and TRBJ2-7, the full variable domain is DARVTQTPRHKVTEMGQEVTMRCQPILGHNTVFWYRQTMMQGLELLAYFRNRAPLDDSGMPKDRFSAEMPDATLATLKIQPSEPRDSAVYFCASAIPDLRSSYEQYFGPGTRLTVT.